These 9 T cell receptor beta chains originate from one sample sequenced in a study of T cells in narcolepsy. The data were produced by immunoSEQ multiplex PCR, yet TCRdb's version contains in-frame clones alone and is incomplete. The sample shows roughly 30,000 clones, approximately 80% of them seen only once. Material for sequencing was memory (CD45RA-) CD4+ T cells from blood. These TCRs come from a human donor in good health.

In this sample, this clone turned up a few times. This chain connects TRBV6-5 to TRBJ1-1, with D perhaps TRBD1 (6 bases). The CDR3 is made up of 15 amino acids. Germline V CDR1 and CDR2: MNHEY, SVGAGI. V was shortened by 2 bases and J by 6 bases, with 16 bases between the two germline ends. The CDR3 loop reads CASSYRQQGNAEAFF. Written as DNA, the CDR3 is TGTGCCAGCAGTTACCGCCAACAGGGTAACGCTGAAGCTTTCTTT.

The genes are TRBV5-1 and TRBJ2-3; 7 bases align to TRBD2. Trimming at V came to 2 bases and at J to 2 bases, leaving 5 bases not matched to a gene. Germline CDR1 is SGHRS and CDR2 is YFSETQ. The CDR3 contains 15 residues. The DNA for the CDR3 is TGCGCCAGCAGCTTAAGGGGACTATACACAGATACGCAGTATTTT. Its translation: CASSLRGLYTDTQYF.

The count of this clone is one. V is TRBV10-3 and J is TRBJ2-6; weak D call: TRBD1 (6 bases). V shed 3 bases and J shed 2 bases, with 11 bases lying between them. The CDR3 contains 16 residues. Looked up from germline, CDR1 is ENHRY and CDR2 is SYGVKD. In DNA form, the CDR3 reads TGTGCCATCAGTGACTACAGGGTGACTGGGGCCAACGTCCTGACTTTC. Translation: CAISDYRVTGANVLTF.

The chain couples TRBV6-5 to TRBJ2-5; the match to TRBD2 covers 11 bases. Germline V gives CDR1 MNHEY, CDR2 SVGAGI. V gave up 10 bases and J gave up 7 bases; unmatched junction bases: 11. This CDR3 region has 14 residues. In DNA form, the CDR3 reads TGTGCCATCGATAGCGGGAGGGCCGGGATGACCCAGTACTTC. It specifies CAIDSGRAGMTQYF.

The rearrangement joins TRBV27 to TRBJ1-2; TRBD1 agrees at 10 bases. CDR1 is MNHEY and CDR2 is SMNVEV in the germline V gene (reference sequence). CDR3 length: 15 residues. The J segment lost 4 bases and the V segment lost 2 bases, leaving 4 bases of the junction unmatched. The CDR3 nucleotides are TGTGCCAGCAGTTTAGAGACAGGGGGCTTCTATGGCTACACCTTC. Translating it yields CASSLETGGFYGYTF.

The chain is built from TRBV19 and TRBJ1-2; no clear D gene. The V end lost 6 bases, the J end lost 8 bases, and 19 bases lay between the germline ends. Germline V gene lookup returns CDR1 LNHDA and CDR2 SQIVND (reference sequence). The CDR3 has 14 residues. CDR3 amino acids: CASSQTLRVEGYTF. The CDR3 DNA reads TGTGCCAGTAGCCAAACCCTAAGAGTGGAGGGCTACACCTTC.

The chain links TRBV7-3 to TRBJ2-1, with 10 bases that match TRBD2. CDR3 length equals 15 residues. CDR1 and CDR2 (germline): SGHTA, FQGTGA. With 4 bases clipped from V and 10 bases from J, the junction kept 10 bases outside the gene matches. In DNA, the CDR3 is TGTGCCAGCAGCTCCATAGCGGGGGGCGTCAACGAGCAGTTCTTC. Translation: CASSSIAGGVNEQFF.

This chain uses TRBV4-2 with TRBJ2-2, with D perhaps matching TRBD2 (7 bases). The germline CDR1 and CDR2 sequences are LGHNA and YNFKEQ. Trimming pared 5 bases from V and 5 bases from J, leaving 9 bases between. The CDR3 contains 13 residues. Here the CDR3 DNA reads TGTGCCAGCAGCGGGAGGGGGACCGGGGAGCTGTTTTTT. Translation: CASSGRGTGELFF.

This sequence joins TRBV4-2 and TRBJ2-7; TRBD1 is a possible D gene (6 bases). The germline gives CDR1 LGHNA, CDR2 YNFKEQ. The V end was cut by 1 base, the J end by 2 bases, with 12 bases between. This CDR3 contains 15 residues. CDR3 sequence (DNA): TGTGCCAGCAGCCAAGGCGAAAGGGACACCTACGAGCAGTACTTC. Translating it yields CASSQGERDTYEQYF.